Given below is one TCR beta chain in context. Its antigen is as yet unknown. Sequencing used immunoSEQ multiplex PCR; TCRdb keeps in-frame clones, though not all of them. Among roughly 1.4 million clones, about 98.5% were seen once, and the ten largest hold about 0.34%. This CDR3 has 17 residues. The V end was cut by 0 bases, the J end by 0 bases, with 12 bases between. Looked up from germline, CDR1 is SGHTA and CDR2 is FQGNSA. This specimen belongs to a study of shared clonotypes between healthy human individuals. On the study more broadly: Used for every donor were three CD4 naive, three CD4 memory, two CD8 naive and one CD8 memory plate.

Regarding the study as a whole: Naive subsets usually exceeded memory subsets in estimated richness. Against clonotypes common to all four donors, non-shared ones had lower generation probabilities.

Division of CD4+ cells produced a CD45RA+ naive subset and a CD45RA-negative memory subset. The chain links TRBV7-2 to TRBJ1-3, with a possible D match to TRBD1 (5 bases). This TCR came from a man aged 25 to 40 in good health. Material: naive CD4+ T cells sorted from blood. The sample's subset: CD45RA+ positively selected. DNA for the CDR3: TGTGCCAGCAGCTTAGCTGCCGCGGGGCCCTCTGGAAACACCATATATTTT. Encoded protein: CASSLAAAGPSGNTIYF. Full variable domain (rest looked up from reference TRBV7-2 and TRBJ1-3): GAGVSQSPSNKVTEKGKDVELRCDPISGHTALYWYRQSLGQGLEFLIYFQGNSAPDKSGLPSDRFSAERTGGSVSTLTIQRTQQEDSAVYLCASSLAAAGPSGNTIYFGEGSWLTVV.